Below, 2 T cell receptor beta chains from the same sample are listed, as sequenced in a study of blood T cell repertoires in COVID-19. Clones were sequenced by immunoSEQ multiplex PCR, and TCRdb holds only the in-frame ones, with some missing. Of 150,000 to 200,000 clones listed, about 88% are singletons. Sequenced material: PBMCs or T cells enriched from blood (not recorded which). Receptors were obtained from a woman aged 45-59 years who had recovered from COVID-19.

The count of this clone is one. The rearrangement links TRBV7-9 to TRBJ2-7, with D possibly matching TRBD1 (6 bases). This CDR3 has 15 amino acids. The V gene's germline CDR1 is SEHNR and CDR2 FQNEAQ (reference sequence). Trimming took 6 bases from V and 2 from J, leaving 17 bases between them. CDR3 sequence: CASSQTRTATYEQYF. The CDR3 DNA is TGTGCCAGCAGTCAAACACGGACAGCCACCTACGAGCAGTACTTC.

The chain combines TRBV7-9 with TRBJ2-1; 7 bases map to TRBD2. J lost 1 base, V lost 8 bases, and 5 bases had no gene match. CDR1 is SEHNR and CDR2 is FQNEAQ in the germline V gene (reference sequence). This CDR3 spans 14 amino acids. The CDR3 protein is CASAGLGSYNEQFF. DNA for the CDR3: TGTGCCAGCGCAGGACTAGGGTCCTACAATGAGCAGTTCTTC.